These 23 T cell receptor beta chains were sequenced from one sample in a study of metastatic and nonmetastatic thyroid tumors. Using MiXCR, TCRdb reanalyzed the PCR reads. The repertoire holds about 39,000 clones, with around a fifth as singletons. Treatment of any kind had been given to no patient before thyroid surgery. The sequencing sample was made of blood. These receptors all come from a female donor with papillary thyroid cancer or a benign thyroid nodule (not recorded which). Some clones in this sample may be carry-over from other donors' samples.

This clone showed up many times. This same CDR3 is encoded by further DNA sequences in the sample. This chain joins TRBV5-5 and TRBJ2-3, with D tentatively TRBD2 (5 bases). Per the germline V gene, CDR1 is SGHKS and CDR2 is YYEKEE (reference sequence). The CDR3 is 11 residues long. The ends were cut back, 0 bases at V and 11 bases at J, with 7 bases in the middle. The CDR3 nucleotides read TGTGCCAGCAGCTTGGAACTAGGGCAGTATTTT. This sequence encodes CASSLELGQYF.

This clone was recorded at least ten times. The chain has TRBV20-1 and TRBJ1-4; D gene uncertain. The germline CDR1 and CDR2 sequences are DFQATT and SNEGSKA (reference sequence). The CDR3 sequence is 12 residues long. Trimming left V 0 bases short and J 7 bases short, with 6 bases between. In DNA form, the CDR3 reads TGCAGTGCTAGAGACCGGGGTGAAAAACTGTTTTTT. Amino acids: CSARDRGEKLFF.

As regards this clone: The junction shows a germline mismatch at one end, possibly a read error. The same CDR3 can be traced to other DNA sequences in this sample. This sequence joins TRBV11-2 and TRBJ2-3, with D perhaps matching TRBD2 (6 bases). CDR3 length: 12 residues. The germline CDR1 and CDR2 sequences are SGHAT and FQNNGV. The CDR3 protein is CASTLGGDTQYF. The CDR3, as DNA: TGTGCCAGCACTCTCGGGGGTGATACTCAGTATTTT.

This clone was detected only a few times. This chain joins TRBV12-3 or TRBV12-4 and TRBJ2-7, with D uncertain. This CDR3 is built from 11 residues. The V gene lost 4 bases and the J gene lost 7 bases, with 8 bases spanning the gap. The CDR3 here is CASSSRVEQYF. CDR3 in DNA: TGTGCCAGCAGTTCACGTGTGGAGCAGTACTTC.

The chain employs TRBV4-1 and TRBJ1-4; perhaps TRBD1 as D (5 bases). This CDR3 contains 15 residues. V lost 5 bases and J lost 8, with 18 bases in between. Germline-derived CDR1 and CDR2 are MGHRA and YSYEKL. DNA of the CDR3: TGCGCCAGCAGCGCCAGTACCGGGACGGGCGAAAAACTGTTTTTT. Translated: CASSASTGTGEKLFF.

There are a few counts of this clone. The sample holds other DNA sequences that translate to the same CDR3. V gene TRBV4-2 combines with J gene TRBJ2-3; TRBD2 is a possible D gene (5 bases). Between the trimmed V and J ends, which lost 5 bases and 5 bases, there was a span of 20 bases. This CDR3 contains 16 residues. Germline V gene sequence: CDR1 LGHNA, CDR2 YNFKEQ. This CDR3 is CASSRRGSSAGDTQYF. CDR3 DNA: TGTGCCAGCAGCAGGCGAGGGAGTAGCGCTGGAGATACGCAGTATTTT.

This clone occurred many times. CDR3 in DNA: TGCAGTGCTAAGAGGGGATCGGAAGGCTACACCTTC. Translation gives CSAKRGSEGYTF. This chain joins TRBV20-1 and TRBJ1-2; D is possibly TRBD1 (5 bases). This CDR3 is 12 amino acids long. V was clipped by 4 bases and J by 8 bases, with 14 bases between them. Germline V CDR1 and CDR2: DFQATT, SNEGSKA (reference sequence).

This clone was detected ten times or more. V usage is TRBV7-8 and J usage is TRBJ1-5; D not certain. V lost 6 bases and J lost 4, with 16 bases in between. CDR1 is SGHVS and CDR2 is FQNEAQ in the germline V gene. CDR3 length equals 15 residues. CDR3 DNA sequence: TGTGCCAGCAGTTTGGTCGGTCGGGCTAATCAGCCCCAGCATTTT. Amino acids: CASSLVGRANQPQHF.

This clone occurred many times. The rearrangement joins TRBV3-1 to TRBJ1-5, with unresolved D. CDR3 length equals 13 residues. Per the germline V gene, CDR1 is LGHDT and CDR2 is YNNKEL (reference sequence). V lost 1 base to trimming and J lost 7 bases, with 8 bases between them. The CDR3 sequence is CASSQGERQPQHF. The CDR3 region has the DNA TGTGCCAGCAGCCAAGGAGAACGGCAGCCCCAGCATTTT.

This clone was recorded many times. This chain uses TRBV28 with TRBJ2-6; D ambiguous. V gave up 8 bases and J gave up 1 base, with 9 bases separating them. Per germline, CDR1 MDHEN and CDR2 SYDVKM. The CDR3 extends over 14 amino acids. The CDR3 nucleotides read TGTGCCAGCCGGGTTAGGTCTGGGGCCAACGTCCTGACTTTC. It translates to CASRVRSGANVLTF.

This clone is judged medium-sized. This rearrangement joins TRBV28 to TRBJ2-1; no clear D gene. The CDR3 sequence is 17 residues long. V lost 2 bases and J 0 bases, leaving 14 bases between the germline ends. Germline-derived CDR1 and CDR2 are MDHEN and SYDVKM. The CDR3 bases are TGTGCCAGCAGTTTACCACCCCCTTTCAGCTCCTACAATGAGCAGTTCTTC. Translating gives CASSLPPPFSSYNEQFF.

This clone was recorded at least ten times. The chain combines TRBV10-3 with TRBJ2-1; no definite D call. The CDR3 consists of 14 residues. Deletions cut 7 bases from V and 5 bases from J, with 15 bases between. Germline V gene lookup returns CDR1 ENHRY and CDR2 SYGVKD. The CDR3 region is CAITEEDNHNEQFF. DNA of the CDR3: TGTGCCATCACCGAGGAAGATAACCACAATGAGCAGTTCTTC.

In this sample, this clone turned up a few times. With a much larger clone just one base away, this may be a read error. The CDR3 DNA follows: TGCGCCAGCAGCCAAGATGAGTTAGATACGCAGTATTTT. As protein: CASSQDELDTQYF. The chain combines TRBV4-1 with TRBJ2-3; D unclear. Trimming pared 0 bases from V and 5 bases from J, leaving 6 bases between. The CDR3 is 13 amino acids. The germline V gene has CDR1 MGHRA and CDR2 YSYEKL.

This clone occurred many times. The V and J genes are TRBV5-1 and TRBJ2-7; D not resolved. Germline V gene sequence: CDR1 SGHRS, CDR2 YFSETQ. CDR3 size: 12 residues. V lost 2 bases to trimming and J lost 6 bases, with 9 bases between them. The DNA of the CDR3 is TGCGCCAGCAGCTTCGGAGCCTCCGAGCAGTACTTC. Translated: CASSFGASEQYF.

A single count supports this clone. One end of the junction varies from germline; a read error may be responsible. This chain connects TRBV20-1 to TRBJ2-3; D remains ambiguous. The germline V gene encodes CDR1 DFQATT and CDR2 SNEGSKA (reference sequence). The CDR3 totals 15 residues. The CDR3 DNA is TGCAGTGCCAGAGATCACGCGTCCGCGGCTTATACGCAGTATTTT. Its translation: CSARDHASAAYTQYF.

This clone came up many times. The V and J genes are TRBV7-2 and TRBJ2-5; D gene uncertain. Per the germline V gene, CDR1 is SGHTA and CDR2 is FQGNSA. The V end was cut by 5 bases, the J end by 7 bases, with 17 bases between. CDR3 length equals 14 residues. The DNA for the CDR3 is TGTGCCAGCAGCCTCGACCGGTCAACGGGGACCCAGTACTTC. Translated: CASSLDRSTGTQYF.

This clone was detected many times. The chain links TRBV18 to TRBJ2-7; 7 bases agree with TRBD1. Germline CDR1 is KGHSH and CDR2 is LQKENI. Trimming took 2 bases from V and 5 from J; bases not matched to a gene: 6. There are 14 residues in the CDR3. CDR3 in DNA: TGTGCCAGCTCACCAAACAGAGGGGGCCACGAGCAGTACTTC. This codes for CASSPNRGGHEQYF.

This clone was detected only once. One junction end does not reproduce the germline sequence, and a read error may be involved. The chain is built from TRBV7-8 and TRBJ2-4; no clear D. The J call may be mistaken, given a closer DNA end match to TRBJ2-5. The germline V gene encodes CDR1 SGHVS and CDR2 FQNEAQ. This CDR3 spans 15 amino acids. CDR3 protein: CSSSLKRMSRETQYF. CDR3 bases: TGTTCCAGCAGCTTAAAGAGGATGTCTAGGGAGACCCAGTACTTC.

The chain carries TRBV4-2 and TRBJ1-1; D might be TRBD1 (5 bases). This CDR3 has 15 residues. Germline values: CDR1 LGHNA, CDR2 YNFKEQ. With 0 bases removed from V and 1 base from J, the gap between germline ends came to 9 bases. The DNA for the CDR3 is TGTGCCAGCAGCCAAGATTATACAGGGAACACTGAAGCTTTCTTT. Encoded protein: CASSQDYTGNTEAFF.

CDR3 nucleotides: TGTGCCAGCAGTGGAGGGACAGGCTCCTACGAGCAGTACTTC. Amino acid sequence: CASSGGTGSYEQYF. The chain has TRBV6-1 and TRBJ2-7, with 8 bases matching TRBD1. The germline V gene has CDR1 MNHNS and CDR2 SASEGT. The CDR3 length is 14 residues. With V trimmed by 4 bases and J by 0 bases, 2 bases remained unmatched.

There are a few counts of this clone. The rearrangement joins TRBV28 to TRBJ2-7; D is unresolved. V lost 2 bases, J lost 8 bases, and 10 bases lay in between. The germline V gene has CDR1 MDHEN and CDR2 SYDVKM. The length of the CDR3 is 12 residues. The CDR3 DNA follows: TGTGCCAGCAGTTTAGCCACACACAAGCAGTACTTC. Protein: CASSLATHKQYF.

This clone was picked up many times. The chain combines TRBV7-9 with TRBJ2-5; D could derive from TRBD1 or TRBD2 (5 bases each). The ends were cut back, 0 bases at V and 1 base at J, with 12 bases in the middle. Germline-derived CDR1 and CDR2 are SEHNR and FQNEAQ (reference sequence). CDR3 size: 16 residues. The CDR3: CASSLAGGNPQETQYF. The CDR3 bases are TGTGCCAGCAGCTTAGCTGGGGGAAACCCCCAAGAGACCCAGTACTTC. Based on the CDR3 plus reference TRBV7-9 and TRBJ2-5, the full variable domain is DTGVSQNPRHKITKRGQNVTFRCDPISEHNRLYWYRQTLGQGPEFLTYFQNEAQLEKSRLLSDRFSAERPKGSFSTLEIQRTEQGDSAMYLCASSLAGGNPQETQYFGPGTRLLVL.

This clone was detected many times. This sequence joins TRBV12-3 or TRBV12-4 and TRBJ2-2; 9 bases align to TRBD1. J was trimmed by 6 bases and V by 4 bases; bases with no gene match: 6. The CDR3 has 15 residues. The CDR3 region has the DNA TGTGCCAGCAGTTGGGGACAGGGAGGACCCGGGGAGCTGTTTTTT. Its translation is CASSWGQGGPGELFF.